This section outlines one T cell receptor (beta chain) sequence together with its context. This sample was included in a study of blood T cell repertoires in COVID-19. V lost 7 bases and J lost 4, with 11 bases in between. CDR3 length: 14 amino acids. Germline V lookup: CDR1 SGHTA, CDR2 FQGNSA. Generated by immunoSEQ multiplex PCR, the TCRdb table keeps only in-frame clones and is missing some. There are about 260,000 clones in the sample; approximately 86% occur only once, and 2% to 2.5% lies in the top ten. This TCR was recovered from a woman between 50 and 59 years old who had recovered from COVID-19. The material sequenced was peripheral blood. The chain is built from TRBV7-2 and TRBJ2-6; perhaps TRBD2 as D (6 bases). DNA for the CDR3: TGTGCCAGCAAATCGGCGGGGGGGGCCAACGTCCTGACTTTC. It yields the protein CASKSAGGANVLTF.